The clone carrying this T cell receptor (beta chain) was counted ten times or more. The sample originates from a study of T cells after yellow fever vaccination. TCRdb used MiXCR to reprocess the 5' RACE reads, holding one entry per CDR3 protein. The table shows around 63,000 distinct CDR3 sequences, with 6% to 7.5% occurring only once. Sequencing was performed on CD8+ T cells sorted from PBMCs, taken 15 days after the yellow fever booster vaccination. The receptor's source is a man aged 25-40 years who received the YFV17D yellow fever vaccine.

For the CDR3, the DNA is TGTGCCATCGGAGGGACACAGGATATCGTGGGGAGCACAGATACGCAGTATTTT. Protein: CAIGGTQDIVGSTDTQYF. The chain is built from TRBV10-3 and TRBJ2-3; either TRBD1 or TRBD2 may fit D (6 bases each). The V end lost 8 bases, the J end lost 0 bases, and 24 bases lay between the germline ends. The CDR3 length is 18 residues. Germline V gene lookup returns CDR1 ENHRY and CDR2 SYGVKD.